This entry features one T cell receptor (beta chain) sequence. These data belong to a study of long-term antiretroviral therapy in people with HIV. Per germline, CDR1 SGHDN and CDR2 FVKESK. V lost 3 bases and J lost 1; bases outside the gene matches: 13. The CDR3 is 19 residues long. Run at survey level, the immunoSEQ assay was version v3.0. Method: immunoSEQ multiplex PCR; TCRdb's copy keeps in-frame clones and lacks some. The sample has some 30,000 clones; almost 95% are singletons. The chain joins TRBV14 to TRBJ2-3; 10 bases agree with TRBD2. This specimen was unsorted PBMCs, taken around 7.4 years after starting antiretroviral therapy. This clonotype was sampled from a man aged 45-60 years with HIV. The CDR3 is CASSQALAGLHLRTDTQYF. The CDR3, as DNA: TGTGCCAGCAGCCAGGCACTAGCGGGGCTTCACCTCCGCACAGATACGCAGTATTTT.